Listed here are 10 T cell receptor beta chains from one sample, sequenced in a study of lymphopenia after photon versus proton radiotherapy. TCRdb's copy holds only in-frame clones and misses some; the assay was immunoSEQ multiplex PCR. Of 50,000 to 60,000 clones listed, 92% are singletons. Sequencing was performed on peripheral blood, taken from a patient treated with photon-based radiotherapy. These receptors came from a woman in her thirties or forties with cholangiocarcinoma.

This sequence joins TRBV27 and TRBJ2-7; D is unclear. This CDR3 is 13 amino acids long. The germline V gene encodes CDR1 MNHEY and CDR2 SMNVEV (reference sequence). V lost 1 base, J lost 5 bases, and 9 bases lay in between. CDR3 in amino acids: CASSLLSWHEQYF. The CDR3 nucleotides are TGTGCCAGCAGTTTATTATCCTGGCACGAGCAGTACTTC.

V is TRBV5-1 and J is TRBJ2-5; D tentatively reads TRBD1 or TRBD2 (6 bases each). The V end was cut by 4 bases, the J end by 3 bases, with 16 bases between. The CDR3 sequence is 15 residues long. Germline V gene lookup returns CDR1 SGHRS and CDR2 YFSETQ. In DNA form, the CDR3 reads TGCGCCAGCAGCATCCGACTAGAGGGGGAAGAGACCCAGTACTTC. Translation gives CASSIRLEGEETQYF.

The rearrangement links TRBV5-1 to TRBJ2-1; a possible D gene is TRBD1 (5 bases). The germline CDR1 and CDR2 sequences are SGHRS and YFSETQ. The CDR3 extends over 16 amino acids. Trimming removed 4 bases at V and 7 bases at J, with 21 bases between. The CDR3 bases are TGCGCCAGCAGCCCTCAGGCCAGGGCTGCAGGGAATGAGCAGTTCTTC. This encodes CASSPQARAAGNEQFF.

The chain has TRBV5-1 and TRBJ2-7, with D tentatively TRBD2 (5 bases). Germline values: CDR1 SGHRS, CDR2 YFSETQ. V was pared by 0 bases and J by 5 bases, with 15 bases between. The CDR3 covers 15 residues. Here the CDR3 reads CASSLERGDVHEQYF. In DNA form, the CDR3 reads TGCGCCAGCAGCTTGGAACGGGGTGACGTCCACGAGCAGTACTTC.

The gene calls are TRBV7-2 and TRBJ1-3, with D uncertain. Trimming cost V 6 bases and J 0 bases, with 12 bases left between them. This CDR3 has 15 residues. Germline V gene lookup returns CDR1 SGHTA and CDR2 FQGNSA. CDR3 in amino acids: CASSPRTYSGNTIYF. Written as DNA, the CDR3 is TGTGCCAGCAGTCCTCGGACCTACTCTGGAAACACCATATATTTT. Based on the CDR3 plus reference TRBV7-2 and TRBJ1-3, the full variable domain is GAGVSQSPSNKVTEKGKDVELRCDPISGHTALYWYRQSLGQGLEFLIYFQGNSAPDKSGLPSDRFSAERTGGSVSTLTIQRTQQEDSAVYLCASSPRTYSGNTIYFGEGSWLTVV.

This chain joins TRBV7-8 and TRBJ2-7, with D possibly matching TRBD1 (6 bases). Germline CDR1 reads SGHVS; CDR2 reads FQNEAQ. The CDR3 runs to 15 residues. The germline V and J ends were trimmed by 5 bases and 2 bases, with 16 bases remaining between them. The DNA of the CDR3 is TGTGCCAGCAGCCCCCGGACAGACATCACCTACGAGCAGTACTTC. Protein: CASSPRTDITYEQYF.

The J gene is TRBJ1-1, the V gene TRBV27; TRBD1 aligns across 10 bases. Germline V gives CDR1 MNHEY, CDR2 SMNVEV (reference sequence). CDR3 size: 13 residues. V dropped 6 bases and J dropped 6; count of bases not matched to a gene: 4. In DNA, the CDR3 is TGTGCCAGCAGGACAGGGGGCAAGGCTGAAGCTTTCTTT. Its protein is CASRTGGKAEAFF.

Here the CDR3 reads CAWSGTMLYEQYF. The CDR3 nucleotides read TGTGCCTGGAGTGGGACTATGCTCTACGAGCAGTACTTC. The genes are TRBV30 and TRBJ2-7; D is perhaps TRBD2 (6 bases). The V gene lost 1 base and the J gene lost 3 bases, with 10 bases spanning the gap. CDR1 is GTSNPN and CDR2 is SVGIG in the germline V gene (reference sequence). The CDR3 spans 13 residues.

The chain recombines TRBV4-1 with TRBJ2-2; D is unresolved. The V end was cut by 2 bases, the J end by 5 bases, with 12 bases between. This CDR3 region has 15 residues. CDR1 MGHRA and CDR2 YSYEKL come from the germline V gene. The CDR3 protein is CASSQTNEGTGELFF. The CDR3 DNA follows: TGCGCCAGCAGCCAAACTAACGAAGGGACCGGGGAGCTGTTTTTT.

The chain uses TRBV30 and TRBJ1-1, with TRBD1 identical over 7 bases. The CDR3 is 13 amino acids. Trimming cost V 2 bases and J 7 bases; bases outside gene matches: 7. The germline V gene has CDR1 GTSNPN and CDR2 SVGIG (reference sequence). CDR3 region: CAWSHTGTDEAFF. Here the CDR3 DNA reads TGTGCCTGGAGTCACACCGGGACAGATGAAGCTTTCTTT.